This TCR beta chain was identified during a study of blood T cell repertoires in COVID-19. Using immunoSEQ multiplex PCR, the repertoire was profiled, and TCRdb retains in-frame clones only, with some absent. In the table there are some 300,000 clones, about nine tenths of which are singletons. Those enrolled, adults aged about 18 to 95 years, came from about two dozen US areas. A case of COVID-19 had been met by exposed participants within 2 weeks before study entry. Germline CDR1 and CDR2: GTSNPN and SVGIG (reference sequence). The CDR3 extends over 13 amino acids. Trimming removed 3 bases from V and 5 bases from J; junction bases left unmatched: 3. This clone has just one count.

The chain combines TRBV30 with TRBJ1-5, with 8 bases lining up with TRBD1. The sequence was obtained from a woman between 45 and 60 years old who had been exposed to COVID-19. The sample was PBMCs or T cells enriched from blood (not recorded which). The CDR3 DNA reads as TGTGCCTGGAGCAGGGGGCCGGATCAGCCCCAGCATTTT. Protein sequence: CAWSRGPDQPQHF. Looking up the rest from reference TRBV30 and TRBJ1-5 gives the full variable domain: SQTIHQWPATLVQPVGSPLSLECTVEGTSNPNLYWYRQAAGRGLQLLFYSVGIGQISSEVPQNLSASRPQDRQFILSSKKLLLSDSGFYLCAWSRGPDQPQHFGDGTRLSIL.